The clone carrying this T cell receptor (beta chain) was observed a few times. Its specificity is unknown. V gave up 1 base and J gave up 7 bases; unmatched junction bases: 3. Per germline, CDR1 MNHEY and CDR2 SMNVEV (reference sequence). The CDR3 extends over 15 amino acids. The sample comes from a study of T cells in Graves' hyperthyroidism and ophthalmopathy. What was amplified from RNA transcripts were TCR beta CDR3 regions. Primed by the HTBI set, a first-round RT-PCR was run on the TCR CDR3. TCRdb analysed the multiplex PCR reads with MiXCR anew, one entry per CDR3 protein. The sample includes around 690,000 distinct CDR3 sequences, about 18% of them seen just once. Study findings and constraints: Classification by a 13 V-J model distinguished ophthalmopathy from stable hyperthyroidism.

This TCR was sampled from a man aged 50 to 60 with Graves' hyperthyroidism. Sequencing input: blood. The rearrangement uses TRBV27 and TRBJ2-1; 11 nucleotides line up with TRBD1. This CDR3 is CASSLWTGGGNEQFF. Written as DNA, the CDR3 is TGTGCCAGCAGTTTATGGACAGGGGGCGGGAATGAGCAGTTCTTC.